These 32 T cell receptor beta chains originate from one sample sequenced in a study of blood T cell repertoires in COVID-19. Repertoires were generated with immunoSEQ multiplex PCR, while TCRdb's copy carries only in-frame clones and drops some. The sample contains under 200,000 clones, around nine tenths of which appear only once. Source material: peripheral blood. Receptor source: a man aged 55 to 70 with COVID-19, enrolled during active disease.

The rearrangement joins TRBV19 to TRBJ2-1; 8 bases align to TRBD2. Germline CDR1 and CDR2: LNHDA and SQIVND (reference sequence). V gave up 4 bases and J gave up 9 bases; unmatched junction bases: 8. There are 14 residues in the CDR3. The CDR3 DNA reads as TGTGCCAGTAGTAGCGGGGGGACACTCCGTGAGCAGTTCTTC. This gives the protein CASSSGGTLREQFF.

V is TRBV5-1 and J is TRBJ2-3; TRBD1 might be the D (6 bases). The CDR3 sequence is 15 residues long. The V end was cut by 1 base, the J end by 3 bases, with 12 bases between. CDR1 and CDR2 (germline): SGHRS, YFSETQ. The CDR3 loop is CASSLQGIRTDTQYF. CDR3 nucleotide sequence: TGCGCCAGCAGCTTGCAGGGGATCAGGACAGATACGCAGTATTTT.

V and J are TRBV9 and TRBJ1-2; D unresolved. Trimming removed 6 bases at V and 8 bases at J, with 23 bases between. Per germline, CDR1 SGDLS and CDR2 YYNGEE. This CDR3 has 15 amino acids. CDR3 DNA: TGTGCCAGCAACCCGGGCGGGGAGGGATTATGGGGCTACACCTTC. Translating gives CASNPGGEGLWGYTF.

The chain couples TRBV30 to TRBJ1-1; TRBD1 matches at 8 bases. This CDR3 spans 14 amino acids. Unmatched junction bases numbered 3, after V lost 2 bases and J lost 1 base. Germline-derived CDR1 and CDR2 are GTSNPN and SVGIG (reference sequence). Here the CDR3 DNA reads TGTGCCTGGAGTCTCGGACAGGGGAACACTGAAGCTTTCTTT. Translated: CAWSLGQGNTEAFF.

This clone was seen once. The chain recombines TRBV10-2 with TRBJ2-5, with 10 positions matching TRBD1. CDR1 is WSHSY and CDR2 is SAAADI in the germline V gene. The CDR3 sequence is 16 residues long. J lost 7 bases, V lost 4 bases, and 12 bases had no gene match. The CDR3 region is CASSAPPGQGPVTQYF. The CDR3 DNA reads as TGCGCCAGCAGTGCACCTCCGGGACAGGGGCCGGTGACCCAGTACTTC.

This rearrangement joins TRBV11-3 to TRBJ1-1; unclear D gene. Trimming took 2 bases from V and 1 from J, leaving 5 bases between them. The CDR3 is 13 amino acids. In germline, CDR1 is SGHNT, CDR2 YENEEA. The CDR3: CASSLRENTEAFF. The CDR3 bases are TGTGCCAGCAGCTTACGGGAGAACACTGAAGCTTTCTTT.

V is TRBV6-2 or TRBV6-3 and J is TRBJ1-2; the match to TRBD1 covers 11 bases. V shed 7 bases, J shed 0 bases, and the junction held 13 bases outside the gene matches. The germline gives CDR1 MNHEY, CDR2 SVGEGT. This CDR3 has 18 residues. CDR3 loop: CASTPGWTGGSSNYGYTF. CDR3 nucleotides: TGTGCCAGCACCCCCGGGTGGACAGGGGGCTCCTCTAACTATGGCTACACCTTC.

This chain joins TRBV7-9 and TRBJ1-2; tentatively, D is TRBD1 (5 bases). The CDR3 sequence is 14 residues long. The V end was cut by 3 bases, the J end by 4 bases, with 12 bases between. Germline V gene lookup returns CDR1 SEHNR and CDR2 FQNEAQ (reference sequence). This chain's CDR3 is CASSFFDRSYGYTF. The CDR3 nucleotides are TGTGCCAGCAGCTTCTTTGACAGATCCTATGGCTACACCTTC.

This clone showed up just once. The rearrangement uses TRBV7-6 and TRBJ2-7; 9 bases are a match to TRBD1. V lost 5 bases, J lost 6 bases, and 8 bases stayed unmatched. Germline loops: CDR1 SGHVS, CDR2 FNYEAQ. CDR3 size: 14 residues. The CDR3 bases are TGTGCCAGCAGCGACCGGGACAGGGCTTTCGAGCAGTACTTC. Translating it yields CASSDRDRAFEQYF. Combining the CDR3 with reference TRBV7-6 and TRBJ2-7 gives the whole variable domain GAGVSQSPRYKVTKRGQDVALRCDPISGHVSLYWYRQALGQGPEFLTYFNYEAQQDKSGLPNDRFSAERPEGSISTLTIQRTEQRDSAMYRCASSDRDRAFEQYFGPGTRLTVT.

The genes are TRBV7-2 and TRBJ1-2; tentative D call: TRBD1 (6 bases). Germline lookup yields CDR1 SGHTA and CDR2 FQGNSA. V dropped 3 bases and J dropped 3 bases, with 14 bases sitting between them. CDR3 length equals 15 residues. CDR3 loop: CASSLGGGFDYGYTF. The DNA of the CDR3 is TGTGCCAGCAGCTTGGGAGGGGGTTTCGACTATGGCTACACCTTC.

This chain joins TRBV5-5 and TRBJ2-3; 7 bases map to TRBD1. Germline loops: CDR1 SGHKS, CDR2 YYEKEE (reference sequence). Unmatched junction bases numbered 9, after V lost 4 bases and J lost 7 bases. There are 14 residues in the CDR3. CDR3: CASSPDRALNTQYF. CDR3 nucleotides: TGTGCCAGCAGCCCTGACAGGGCGCTGAATACGCAGTATTTT.

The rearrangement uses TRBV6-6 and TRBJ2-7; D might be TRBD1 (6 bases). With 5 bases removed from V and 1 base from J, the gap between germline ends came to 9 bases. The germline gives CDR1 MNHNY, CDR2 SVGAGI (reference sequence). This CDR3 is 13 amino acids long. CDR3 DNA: TGTGCCAGCAGTAAGGGACATTCCTACGAGCAGTACTTC. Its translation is CASSKGHSYEQYF.

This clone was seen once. CDR3 loop: CASSQTGTYIYEQYF. The DNA for the CDR3 is TGTGCCAGCAGTCAAACCGGGACATATATCTACGAGCAGTACTTC. This chain uses TRBV6-5 with TRBJ2-7, with D tentatively TRBD1 (6 bases). There are 15 residues in the CDR3. Trimming stripped 5 bases from V and 3 bases from J, with 17 bases between. Germline-derived CDR1 and CDR2 are MNHEY and SVGAGI.

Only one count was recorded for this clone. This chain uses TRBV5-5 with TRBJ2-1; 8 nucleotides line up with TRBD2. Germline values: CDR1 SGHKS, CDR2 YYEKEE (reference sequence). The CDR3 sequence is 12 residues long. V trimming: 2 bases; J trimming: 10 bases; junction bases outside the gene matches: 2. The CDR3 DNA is TGTGCCAGCAGCTTCAGCGGGAGAGAGCAGTTCTTC. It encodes CASSFSGREQFF.

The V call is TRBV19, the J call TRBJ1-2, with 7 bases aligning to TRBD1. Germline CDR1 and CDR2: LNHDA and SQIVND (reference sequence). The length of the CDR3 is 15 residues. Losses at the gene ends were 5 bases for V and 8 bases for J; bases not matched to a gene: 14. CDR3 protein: CASSPDRDLLSGYTF. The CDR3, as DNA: TGTGCCAGTAGTCCCGACAGGGACCTCCTCAGCGGCTACACCTTC.

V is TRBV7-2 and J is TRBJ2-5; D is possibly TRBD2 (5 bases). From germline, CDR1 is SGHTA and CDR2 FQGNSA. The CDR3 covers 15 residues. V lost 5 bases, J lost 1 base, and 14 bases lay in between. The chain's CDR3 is CASSPRVASQETQYF. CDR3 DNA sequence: TGTGCCAGCAGCCCGCGGGTAGCGAGCCAAGAGACCCAGTACTTC.

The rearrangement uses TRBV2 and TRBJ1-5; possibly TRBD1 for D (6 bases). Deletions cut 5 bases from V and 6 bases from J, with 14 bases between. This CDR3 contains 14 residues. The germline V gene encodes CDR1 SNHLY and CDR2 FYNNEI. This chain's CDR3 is CASSMTGPVQPQHF. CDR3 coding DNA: TGTGCCAGCAGTATGACAGGACCGGTTCAGCCCCAGCATTTT.

The CDR3, as DNA: TGTGCCAGCTCACAGGGGATAAGCACTGAAGCTTTCTTT. It yields the protein CASSQGISTEAFF. The rearrangement joins TRBV18 to TRBJ1-1, with D maybe TRBD1 (5 bases). The CDR3 totals 13 residues. Germline V lookup: CDR1 KGHSH, CDR2 LQKENI. Trimming cost V 4 bases and J 4 bases, with 10 bases left between them.

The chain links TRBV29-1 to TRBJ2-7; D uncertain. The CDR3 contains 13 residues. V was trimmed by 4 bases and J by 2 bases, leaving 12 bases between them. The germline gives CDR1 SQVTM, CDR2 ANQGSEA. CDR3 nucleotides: TGCAGCGTTGGTATGCCGGGTACCTACGAGCAGTACTTC. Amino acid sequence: CSVGMPGTYEQYF.

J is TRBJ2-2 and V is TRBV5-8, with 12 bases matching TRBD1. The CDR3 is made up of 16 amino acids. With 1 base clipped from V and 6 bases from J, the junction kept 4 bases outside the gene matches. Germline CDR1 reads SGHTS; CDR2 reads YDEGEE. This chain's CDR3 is CASSLRGTGGSGELFF. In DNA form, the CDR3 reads TGTGCCAGCAGCTTGAGGGGGACAGGGGGCTCCGGGGAGCTGTTTTTT.

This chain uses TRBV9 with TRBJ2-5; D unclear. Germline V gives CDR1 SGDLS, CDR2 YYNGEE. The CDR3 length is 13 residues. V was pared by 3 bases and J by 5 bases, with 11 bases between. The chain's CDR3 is CASSAHVVETQYF. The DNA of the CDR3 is TGTGCCAGCAGCGCCCATGTAGTGGAGACCCAGTACTTC.

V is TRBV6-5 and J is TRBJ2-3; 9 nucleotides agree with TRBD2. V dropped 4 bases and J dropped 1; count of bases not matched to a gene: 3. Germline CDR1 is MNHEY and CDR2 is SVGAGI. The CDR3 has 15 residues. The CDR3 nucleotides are TGTGCCAGCAGTTCGCGGGGGGGCGGCACAGATACGCAGTATTTT. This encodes CASSSRGGGTDTQYF.

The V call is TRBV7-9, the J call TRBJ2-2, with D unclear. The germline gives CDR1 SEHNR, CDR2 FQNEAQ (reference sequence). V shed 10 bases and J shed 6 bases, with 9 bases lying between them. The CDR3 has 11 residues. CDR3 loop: CATNGAGELFF. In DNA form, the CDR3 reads TGTGCCACCAATGGAGCCGGGGAGCTGTTTTTT. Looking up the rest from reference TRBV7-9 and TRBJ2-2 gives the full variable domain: DTGVSQNPRHKITKRGQNVTFRCDPISEHNRLYWYRQTLGQGPEFLTYFQNEAQLEKSRLLSDRFSAERPKGSFSTLEIQRTEQGDSAMYLCATNGAGELFFGEGSRLTVL.

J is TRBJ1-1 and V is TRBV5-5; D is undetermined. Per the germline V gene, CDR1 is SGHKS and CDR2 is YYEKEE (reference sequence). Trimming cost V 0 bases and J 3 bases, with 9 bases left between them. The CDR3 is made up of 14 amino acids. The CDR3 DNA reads TGTGCCAGCAGCTTGGTTTCCGGGTACACTGAAGCTTTCTTT. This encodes CASSLVSGYTEAFF.

CDR3 DNA sequence: TGTGCCAGCAGCTCCCAAATCTCTGGAAACACCATATATTTT. This gives the protein CASSSQISGNTIYF. The V call is TRBV7-2, the J call TRBJ1-3, with D uncertain. Germline V gene lookup returns CDR1 SGHTA and CDR2 FQGNSA. Trimming removed 4 bases at V and 0 bases at J, with 7 bases between. CDR3 size: 14 residues.

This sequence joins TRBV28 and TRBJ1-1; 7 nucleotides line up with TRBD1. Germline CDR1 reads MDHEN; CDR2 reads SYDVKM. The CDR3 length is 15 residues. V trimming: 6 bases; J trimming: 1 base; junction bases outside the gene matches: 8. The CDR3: CASSPITGENTEAFF. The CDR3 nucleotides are TGTGCCAGCAGCCCCATAACAGGGGAGAACACTGAAGCTTTCTTT.

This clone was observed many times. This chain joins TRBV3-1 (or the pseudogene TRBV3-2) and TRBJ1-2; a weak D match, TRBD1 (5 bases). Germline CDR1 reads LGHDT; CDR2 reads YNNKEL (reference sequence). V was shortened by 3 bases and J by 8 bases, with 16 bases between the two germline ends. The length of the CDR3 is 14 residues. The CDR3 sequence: CASSHGALTSGYTF. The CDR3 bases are TGTGCCAGCAGCCATGGGGCCCTTACAAGCGGCTACACCTTC.

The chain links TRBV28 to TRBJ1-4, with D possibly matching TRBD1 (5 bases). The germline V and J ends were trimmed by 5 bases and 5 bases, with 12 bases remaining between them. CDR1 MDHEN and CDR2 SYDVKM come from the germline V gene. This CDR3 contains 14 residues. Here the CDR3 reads CASSPRVPNEKLFF. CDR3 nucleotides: TGTGCCAGCAGTCCCAGGGTTCCCAATGAAAAACTGTTTTTT.

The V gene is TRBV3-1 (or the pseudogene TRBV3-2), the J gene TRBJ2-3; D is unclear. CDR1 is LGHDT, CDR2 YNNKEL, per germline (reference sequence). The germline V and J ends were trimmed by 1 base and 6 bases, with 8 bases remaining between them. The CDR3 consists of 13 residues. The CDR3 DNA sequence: TGTGCCAGCAGCCAAGGCTTGGGCGATACGCAGTATTTT. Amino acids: CASSQGLGDTQYF.

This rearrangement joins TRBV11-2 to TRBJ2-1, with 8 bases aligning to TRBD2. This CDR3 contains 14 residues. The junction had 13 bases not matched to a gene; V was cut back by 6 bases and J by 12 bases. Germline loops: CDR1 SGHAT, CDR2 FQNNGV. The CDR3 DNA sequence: TGTGCCAGCAGTCCTAATAGAGCGGGAGCAGGGCAGTTCTTC. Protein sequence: CASSPNRAGAGQFF.

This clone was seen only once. The CDR3 here is CASSQDRVLGANVLTF. The CDR3 DNA follows: TGTGCCAGCAGCCAAGACAGGGTTTTGGGGGCCAACGTCCTGACTTTC. The chain links TRBV14 to TRBJ2-6; D may be TRBD1 (5 bases). The CDR3 consists of 16 residues. V dropped 0 bases and J dropped 4 bases, with 10 bases sitting between them. Germline V gives CDR1 SGHDN, CDR2 FVKESK.

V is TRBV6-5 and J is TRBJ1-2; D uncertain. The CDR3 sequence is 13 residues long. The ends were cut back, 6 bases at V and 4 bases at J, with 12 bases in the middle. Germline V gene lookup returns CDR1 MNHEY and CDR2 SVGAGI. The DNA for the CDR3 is TGTGCCAGCAGAGACACGCCGCTCTATGGCTACACCTTC. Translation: CASRDTPLYGYTF.